Listed here is a single TCR beta chain. The antigen is undetermined. This specimen belongs to a study of blood T cells in healthy people across ages. Regarding the study as a whole: Lack of knowledge of donor CMV status possibly confounded expanded clonotype changes. Researchers judged that diversity estimates from one million T cells fell short of true values.

Trimming pared 2 bases from V and 3 bases from J, leaving 18 bases between. Per the germline V gene, CDR1 is SGHVS and CDR2 is FQNEAQ. This CDR3 is built from 17 residues. Per sample, extraction of total RNA gave at least 6 micrograms in every case. Combining a sample-barcoded 5' primer with a J-beta primer mix, a second PCR ran for 7 to 11 cycles. A tag from a template-switch adaptor with 12 random nucleotides marked each cDNA molecule. TCRdb processed the 5' RACE reads anew with MiXCR; each CDR3 protein has one entry. The sample includes 1.8 million or so distinct CDR3 sequences, around 42% seen only once; the top ten take more than 20%.

The rearrangement links TRBV7-8 to TRBJ2-3, with D possibly matching TRBD1 (8 bases). Sequencing was carried out using blood. The TCR originated in a human donor in good health. The DNA of the CDR3 is TGTGCCAGCAGCTTACCCTATACAGGGGGGGAGACAGATACGCAGTATTTT. It encodes CASSLPYTGGETDTQYF.